This T cell receptor (beta chain) appears in the sequencing data of a study of T cell responses to AZD1222 COVID-19 vaccine. Study observations and caveats: When two AZD1222 doses had been given, Spike-specific TCR breadth and depth rose. Vaccine-associated CD4 TCRs ranged over spike, dominating at 160-218 and 743-854.

Profiling relied on immunoSEQ multiplex PCR, and the TCRdb table lists in-frame clones only, not all of them. The table lists over 130,000 clones. With 9 bases removed from V and 4 bases from J, the gap between germline ends came to 12 bases. Germline CDR1 SNHLY, CDR2 FYNNEI. The CDR3 has 12 amino acids. Concerning this clone: Its matching antigen is unknown.

The sequence was collected from an adult in good health. Sequencing used peripheral blood. This sequence joins TRBV2 and TRBJ1-1; D not resolved. DNA for the CDR3: TGTGCCAGTTTGTTGCCCGGCACTGAAGCTTTCTTT. Its translation: CASLLPGTEAFF.